This TCR beta chain was identified during a study of identifying expanded T cells in peripheral blood. Study-wide results and caveats: Variance in clone template counts between roughly 2-week samples significantly increased with total template count across all healthy donors.

Assay: immunoSEQ multiplex PCR; the TCRdb copy retains only in-frame clones and omits some. The sample carries around 70,000 clones, approximately 87% recorded once. CDR3 length: 14 amino acids. The germline V and J ends were trimmed by 2 bases and 7 bases, with 15 bases remaining between them. Germline V gene sequence: CDR1 SGHNT, CDR2 YYREEE (reference sequence). Note on this clone: The antigen is unknown.

The receptor comes from a person aged 18 to 70 in good health. Material: blood. V gene TRBV5-4 combines with J gene TRBJ2-5; D not certain. CDR3 nucleotides: TGTGCCAGCAGCTTAGGAGACCTCCCAGGGACCCAGTACTTC. Protein sequence: CASSLGDLPGTQYF.